This T cell receptor (beta chain) originates from a study of immune evolution from preneoplasia to lung adenocarcinoma (dated by TCRdb to 2020 to 2022). Looking at the study overall: The study profiled immune contexture across lung adenocarcinoma precursors and invasive adenocarcinoma using immune gene expression, TCR sequencing and multiplex immunofluorescence. According to the study, 100 to 120 samples went through TCR sequencing. In total, the cohort included 45 to 65 patients with pulmonary nodules, all of whom underwent surgical resection. POLYSOLVER was used to infer Class I HLA alleles from exome data, while LOHHLA was used to detect allele-specific HLA loss. Sample size was based on specimen availability rather than a prior power calculation. TCR sequencing data were obtained from 51 patients. Resected precursor lesions (AAH, AIS, MIA) and invasive adenocarcinomas were compared against paired morphologically normal lung tissue. The immune data were integrated with whole exome sequencing and methylation data from the same cohort of nodules.

Using the immunoSEQ hsTCRbeta Kit, TCR beta CDR3 regions were sequenced from DNA. The authors' analysis ran thus. TCR sequencing data were analysed with the ImmunoSEQ Analyzer. T cell clonality was defined as 1 minus Pielou's evenness, calculated on productive rearrangements. The inverse Simpson index, applied to productive templates, was used to measure T cell diversity. T cell density was TCR beta template counts normalized to usable DNA, estimated by amplifying and sequencing housekeeping genes. Two-sided Kruskal-Wallis tests were used to compare TCR metrics across histologic stages. In TCRdb, the immuneACCESS table is reduced to in-frame sequences with V and J assigned. These tables do not hold every clone; where another copy was compared, an unresolved V gene accounts for under half, and the others remain unexplained. The V and J calls and clone size were taken over from that table, and D and trimming were inferred from the DNA. The sample records 2,000 to 2,500 clones, 85% of which are singletons. The top ten clones comprise 9.5% of the sample.

Between about 2013 and 2018, the patients underwent resection in either Japan or China. Two lung cancer pathologists independently confirmed the histologic diagnosis of each case on H&E slides. The AllPrep DNA/RNA FFPE Kit was used to isolate DNA from FFPE tissue. In regard to this clone: Its target antigen remains unknown. Qualities for individual bases were not recorded, and no much larger clone is one base off.

Based on the germline V gene, the CDR1 and CDR2 sequences are MNHEY and SVGAGI. The trim is 2 bases for V and 4 bases for J, with a gap of 14 bases between the germline ends. Including the terminal cysteine and phenylalanine, the CDR3 comprises 15 residues. Left in the record is the CDR3 DNA by itself, 45 bases read in frame from the first base. Overall study results and their limits: The findings rested on association rather than direct causation, and larger cohorts with long-term follow-up and longitudinal biopsies were considered necessary. Top T cell clone frequencies were highest in normal lung and appeared to decrease progressively from AAH through AIS, MIA and invasive adenocarcinoma. Because all patients were from Japan and China, applicability to Western populations was uncertain. Clonality was highest in normal lung, while later-stage lesions appeared to have lower clonality but higher T cell density and diversity.

The TCR sequence derives from a person aged 50 to 59 with lung adenocarcinoma. The specimen was FFPE normal lung tissue adjacent to the tumor. Recombination joined TRBV6-5 with TRBJ1-1, with TRBD1 perhaps the D gene, on 5 matching bases. The DNA is TGTGCCAGCAGTTACCTCGGTTTTGGGGGCACTGAAGCTTTCTTT. This yields the protein CASSYLGFGGTEAFF.